Shown below are 15 T cell receptor beta chains from a single sample sequenced in a study of regulatory T cells in long-lasting Graves disease. The time point here: persistent/refractory GD, antithyroid drugs over 5 years with positive TRAb. PBMC-derived RNA was used for the TCR library. CDR3-region Arm-PCR and iRepertoire HTBI primers produced the TCR beta libraries. TCRdb independently ran MiXCR on the multiplex PCR reads; one entry per CDR3 protein. This sample has about 340,000 distinct CDR3 sequences, with about 18% found just once. The sample was peripheral blood mononuclear cells (PBMCs), taken when the disease was refractory, from a patient treated with antithyroid drugs. Receptors were obtained from a female donor with Graves disease.

This clonotype was observed a few times. The V and J genes are TRBV11-1 and TRBJ1-5, with 7 positions matching TRBD1. The germline V gene has CDR1 SGHAT and CDR2 FQDESV (reference sequence). V gave up 6 bases and J gave up 2 bases; unmatched junction bases: 16. This CDR3 is built from 18 residues. CDR3 bases: TGTGCCAGCAGTTCGCGGGTAGGGGGCGTCCCGGGCAATCAGCCCCAGCATTTT. Protein: CASSSRVGGVPGNQPQHF.

The chain uses TRBV6-1 and TRBJ2-2; 9 bases match TRBD1. This CDR3 has 13 residues. With V trimmed by 8 bases and J by 5 bases, 3 bases remained unmatched. Germline loops: CDR1 MNHNS, CDR2 SASEGT. The CDR3 is CASGTGRTGELFF. Here the CDR3 DNA reads TGTGCCAGCGGGACAGGGAGGACCGGGGAGCTGTTTTTT.

This clonotype has at least ten counts. CDR3 residues: CASSEARTIHGYTF. CDR3 DNA sequence: TGTGCCAGCAGTGAAGCGCGAACGATCCATGGCTACACCTTC. The chain links TRBV2 to TRBJ1-2; the D is unclear. V was clipped by 0 bases and J by 6 bases, with 11 bases between them. This CDR3 contains 14 residues. Germline V CDR1 and CDR2: SNHLY, FYNNEI.

The sample holds a few counts of this clonotype. The chain is built from TRBV30 and TRBJ1-1; D is perhaps TRBD1 (6 bases). Trimming took off 0 bases at V and 7 bases at J, with 15 bases between the two ends. Germline V CDR1 and CDR2: GTSNPN, SVGIG (reference sequence). The CDR3 has 14 amino acids. The CDR3 reads CAWSVPGALIEAFF. The CDR3 coding sequence is TGTGCCTGGAGTGTCCCAGGGGCATTGATTGAAGCTTTCTTT.

The sample holds many counts of this clonotype. This chain uses TRBV11-2 with TRBJ2-7; 12 positions agree with TRBD1. V was pared by 6 bases and J by 2 bases, with 5 bases of the junction left unmatched. From germline, CDR1 is SGHAT and CDR2 FQNNGV. The CDR3 spans 15 residues. CDR3 in amino acids: CASSRDRGPPYEQYF. CDR3 DNA: TGTGCCAGCAGTCGGGACAGGGGGCCCCCCTACGAGCAGTACTTC.

The chain carries TRBV7-9 and TRBJ1-1, with TRBD1 identical over 7 bases. V lost 5 bases, J lost 6 bases, and 6 bases stayed unmatched. The CDR3 has 13 amino acids. Germline V gene data show CDR1 as SEHNR and CDR2 as FQNEAQ (reference sequence). This CDR3 is CASSLPRGPEAFF. In DNA form, the CDR3 reads TGTGCCAGCAGCCTCCCGAGGGGGCCTGAAGCTTTCTTT.

The V and J genes are TRBV11-3 and TRBJ2-3; tentatively, D is TRBD1 (5 bases). From germline, CDR1 is SGHNT and CDR2 YENEEA. Trimming removed 5 bases from V and 0 bases from J, with 12 bases in between. CDR3 length: 15 amino acids. The CDR3 bases are TGTGCCAGCAGCCCCAGGGTGGAGAGCACAGATACGCAGTATTTT. Amino acids: CASSPRVESTDTQYF.

The chain joins TRBV7-2 to TRBJ1-2; 12 nucleotides agree with TRBD1. Germline trimming cut 5 bases from V and 5 bases from J; bases unmatched to any gene: 6. The length of the CDR3 is 15 residues. Per the germline V gene, CDR1 is SGHTA and CDR2 is FQGNSA. The CDR3 DNA reads as TGTGCCAGCAGCCAGGGACAGGGGGCCTGGTATGGCTACACCTTC. It is translated as CASSQGQGAWYGYTF.

As to this clonotype: It differs at one base from a far larger clone, so likely a read error. The chain links TRBV7-8 to TRBJ2-5, with 11 bases identical to TRBD2. Germline trimming cut 5 bases from V and 5 bases from J; bases unmatched to any gene: 1. CDR3 size: 13 residues. Germline V lookup: CDR1 SGHVS, CDR2 FQNEAQ. The CDR3: CASSPSGRETQYF. In DNA form, the CDR3 reads TGTGCCAGCAGCCCTAGCGGGAGGGAGACCCAGTACTTC.

About this clonotype: One base away lies a much larger clone, so this may be a sequencing read error. This chain connects TRBV12-5 to TRBJ1-1, with 7 nucleotides matching TRBD1. The J segment lost 3 bases and the V segment lost 7 bases, leaving 8 bases of the junction unmatched. CDR1 and CDR2 from the germline V gene are LGHNT and FRNRAP. The CDR3 has 14 residues. This CDR3 reads CASARGSEDTEAFF. In nucleotides, the CDR3 is TGTGCTAGTGCCAGGGGGTCCGAGGACACTGAAGCTTTCTTT. The full variable domain, completed using reference TRBV12-5 and TRBJ1-1, is DARVTQTPRHKVTEMGQEVTMRCQPILGHNTVFWYRQTMMQGLELLAYFRNRAPLDDSGMPKDRFSAEMPDATLATLKIQPSEPRDSAVYFCASARGSEDTEAFFGQGTRLTVV.

At least ten counts were recorded for this clonotype. V usage is TRBV27 and J usage is TRBJ1-2, with 9 bases aligning to TRBD1. V shed 5 bases, J shed 3 bases, and the junction held 4 bases outside the gene matches. This CDR3 has 14 amino acids. Germline V CDR1 and CDR2: MNHEY, SMNVEV (reference sequence). The CDR3 DNA is TGTGCCAGCAGTACCTACAGGGGGCACTATGGCTACACCTTC. Translating gives CASSTYRGHYGYTF.

This clonotype was seen a few times. This rearrangement joins TRBV6-1 to TRBJ1-6; 11 nucleotides align to TRBD1. V lost 8 bases, J lost 4 bases, and 4 bases stayed unmatched. CDR3 length: 15 amino acids. Germline CDR1 reads MNHNS; CDR2 reads SASEGT. CDR3 bases: TGTGCCAGCGCTGGACAGGGGGCTTATAATTCACCCCTCCACTTT. Translating gives CASAGQGAYNSPLHF.

The chain recombines TRBV4-2 with TRBJ2-7; 8 nucleotides align to TRBD1. CDR1 is LGHNA and CDR2 is YNFKEQ in the germline V gene. The trim removed 0 bases at V and 6 bases at J, leaving 7 bases unmatched. The CDR3 is 15 amino acids. This CDR3 is CASSQELVTGVEQYF. DNA for the CDR3: TGTGCCAGCAGCCAAGAACTGGTGACAGGGGTCGAGCAGTACTTC.

The chain combines TRBV11-2 with TRBJ2-3; 12 nucleotides line up with TRBD2. This CDR3 has 16 residues. V trimming: 1 base; J trimming: 3 bases; junction bases outside the gene matches: 2. CDR1 and CDR2 from the germline V gene are SGHAT and FQNNGV. For the CDR3, the DNA is TGTGCCAGCAGCTTAGTCGGACTAGCGGGGACAGATACGCAGTATTTT. It yields the protein CASSLVGLAGTDTQYF. The full variable domain, rest sourced from reference TRBV11-2 and TRBJ2-3, is EAGVAQSPRYKIIEKRQSVAFWCNPISGHATLYWYQQILGQGPKLLIQFQNNGVVDDSQLPKDRFSAERLKGVDSTLKIQPAKLEDSAVYLCASSLVGLAGTDTQYFGPGTRLTVL.

The J gene is TRBJ1-5, the V gene TRBV24-1; TRBD1 matches 8 bases. The CDR3 loop spans 14 amino acids. CDR1 is KGHDR, CDR2 SFDVKD, per germline. With V trimmed by 2 bases and J by 7 bases, 3 bases remained unmatched. CDR3 coding DNA: TGTGCCACCAGTGATTGGACAGGGAGCCAGCCCCAGCATTTT. As protein: CATSDWTGSQPQHF.